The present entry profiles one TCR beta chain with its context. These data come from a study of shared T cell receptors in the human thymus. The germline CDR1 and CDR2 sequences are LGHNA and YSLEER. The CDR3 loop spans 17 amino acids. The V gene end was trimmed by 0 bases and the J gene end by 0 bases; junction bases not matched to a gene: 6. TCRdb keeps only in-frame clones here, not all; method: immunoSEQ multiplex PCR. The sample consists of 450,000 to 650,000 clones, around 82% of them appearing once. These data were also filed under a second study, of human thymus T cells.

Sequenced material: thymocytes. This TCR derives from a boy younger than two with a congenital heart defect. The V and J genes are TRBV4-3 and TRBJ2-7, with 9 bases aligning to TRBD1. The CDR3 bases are TGCGCCAGCAGCCAAGAACAGGACAGGGGAAACTCCTACGAGCAGTACTTC. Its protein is CASSQEQDRGNSYEQYF.